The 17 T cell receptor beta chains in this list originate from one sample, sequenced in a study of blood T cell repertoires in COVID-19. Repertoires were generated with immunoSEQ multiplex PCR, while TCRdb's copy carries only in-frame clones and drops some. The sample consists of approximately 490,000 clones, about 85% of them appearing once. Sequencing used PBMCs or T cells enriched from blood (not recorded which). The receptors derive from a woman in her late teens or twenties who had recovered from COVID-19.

The CDR3 loop is CASSLPGTYEQYF. CDR3 in DNA: TGTGCCAGCAGCCTACCCGGGACCTACGAGCAGTACTTC. The rearrangement uses TRBV13 and TRBJ2-7, with D possibly being TRBD2 (5 bases). CDR3 length: 13 amino acids. Germline lookup yields CDR1 PRHDT and CDR2 FYEKMQ (reference sequence). Trimming pared 5 bases from V and 2 bases from J, leaving 10 bases between.

CDR3 amino acids: CASSSLPGSGNTEAFF. CDR3 DNA sequence: TGCGCCAGCAGCTCCTTGCCAGGTTCCGGGAACACTGAAGCTTTCTTT. The genes are TRBV5-1 and TRBJ1-1; D uncertain. V was clipped by 3 bases and J by 1 base, with 16 bases between them. Germline V gene sequence: CDR1 SGHRS, CDR2 YFSETQ. The CDR3 contains 16 residues.

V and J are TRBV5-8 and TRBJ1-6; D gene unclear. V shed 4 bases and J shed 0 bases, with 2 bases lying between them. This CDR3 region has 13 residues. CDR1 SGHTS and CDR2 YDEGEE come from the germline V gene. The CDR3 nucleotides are TGTGCCAGCAGCCTCTCCTATAATTCACCCCTCCACTTT. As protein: CASSLSYNSPLHF.

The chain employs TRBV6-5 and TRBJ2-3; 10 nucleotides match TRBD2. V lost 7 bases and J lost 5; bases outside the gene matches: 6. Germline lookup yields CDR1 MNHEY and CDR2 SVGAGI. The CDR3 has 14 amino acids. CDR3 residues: CASKAGGRLDTQYF. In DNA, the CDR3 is TGTGCCAGCAAAGCGGGGGGGAGGTTAGATACGCAGTATTTT.

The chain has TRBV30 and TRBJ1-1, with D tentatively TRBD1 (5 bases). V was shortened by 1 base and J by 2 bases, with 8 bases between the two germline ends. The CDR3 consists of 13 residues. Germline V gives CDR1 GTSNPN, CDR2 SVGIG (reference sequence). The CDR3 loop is CAWSGGSNTEAFF. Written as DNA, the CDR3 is TGTGCCTGGAGTGGGGGCAGCAACACTGAAGCTTTCTTT.

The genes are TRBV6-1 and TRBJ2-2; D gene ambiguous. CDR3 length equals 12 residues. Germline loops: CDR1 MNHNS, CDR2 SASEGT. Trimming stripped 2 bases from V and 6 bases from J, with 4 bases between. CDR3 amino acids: CASSEWPGELFF. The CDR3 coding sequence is TGTGCCAGCAGTGAATGGCCCGGGGAGCTGTTTTTT.

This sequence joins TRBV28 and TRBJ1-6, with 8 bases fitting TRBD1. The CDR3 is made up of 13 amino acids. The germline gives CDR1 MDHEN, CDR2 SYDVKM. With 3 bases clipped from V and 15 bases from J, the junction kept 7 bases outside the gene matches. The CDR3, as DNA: TGTGCCAGCAGTTTCCCACAGGGGGATCTCCTCCACTTT. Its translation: CASSFPQGDLLHF. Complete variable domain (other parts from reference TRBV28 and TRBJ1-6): DVKVTQSSRYLVKRTGEKVFLECVQDMDHENMFWYRQDPGLGLRLIYFSYDVKMKEKGDIPEGYSVSREKKERFSLILESASTNQTSMYLCASSFPQGDLLHFGNGTRLTVT.

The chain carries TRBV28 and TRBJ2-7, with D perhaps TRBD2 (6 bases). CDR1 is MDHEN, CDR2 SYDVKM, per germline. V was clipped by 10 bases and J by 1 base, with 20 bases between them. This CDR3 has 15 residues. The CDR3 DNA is TGTGCCACCTCCCGGGGTGGGGCGGGGTCCTACGAGCAGTACTTC. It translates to CATSRGGAGSYEQYF.

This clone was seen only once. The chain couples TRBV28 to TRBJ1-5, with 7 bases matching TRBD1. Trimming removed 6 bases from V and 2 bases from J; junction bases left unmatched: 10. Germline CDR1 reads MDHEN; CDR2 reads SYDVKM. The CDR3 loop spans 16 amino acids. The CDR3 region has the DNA TGTGCCAGCAGCTCCCCAGGGGGGCTAGGCAATCAGCCCCAGCATTTT. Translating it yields CASSSPGGLGNQPQHF.

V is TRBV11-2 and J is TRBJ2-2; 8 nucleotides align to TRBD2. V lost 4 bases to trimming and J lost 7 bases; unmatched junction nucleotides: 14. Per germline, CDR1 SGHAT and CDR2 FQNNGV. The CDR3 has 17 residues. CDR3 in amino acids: CASSSPGGIRGGGELFF. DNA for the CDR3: TGTGCCAGCAGCTCGCCGGGGGGGATAAGGGGTGGCGGGGAGCTGTTTTTT.

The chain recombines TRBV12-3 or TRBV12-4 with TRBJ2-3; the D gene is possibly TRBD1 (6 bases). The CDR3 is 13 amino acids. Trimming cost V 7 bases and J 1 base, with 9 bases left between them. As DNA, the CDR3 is TGTGCCAGCACCCGGACAGGCACAGATACGCAGTATTTT. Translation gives CASTRTGTDTQYF.

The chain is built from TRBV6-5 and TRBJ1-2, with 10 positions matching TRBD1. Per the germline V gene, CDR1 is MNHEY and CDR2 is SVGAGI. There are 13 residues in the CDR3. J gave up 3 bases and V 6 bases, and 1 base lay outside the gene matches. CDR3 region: CASRDRGDYGYTF. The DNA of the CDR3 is TGTGCCAGCAGGGACAGGGGGGACTATGGCTACACCTTC.

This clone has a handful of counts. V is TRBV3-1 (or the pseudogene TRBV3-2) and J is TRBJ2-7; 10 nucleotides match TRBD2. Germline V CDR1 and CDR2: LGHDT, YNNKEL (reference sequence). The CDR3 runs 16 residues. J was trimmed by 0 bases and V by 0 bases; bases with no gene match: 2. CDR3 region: CASSQDSSGGSYEQYF. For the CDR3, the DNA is TGTGCCAGCAGCCAAGATTCTAGCGGGGGCTCCTACGAGCAGTACTTC.

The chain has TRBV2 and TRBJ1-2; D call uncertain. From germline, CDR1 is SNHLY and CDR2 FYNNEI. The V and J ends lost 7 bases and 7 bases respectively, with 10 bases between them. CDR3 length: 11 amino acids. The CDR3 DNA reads TGTGCCAGCATGCAGGTTCGTGGCTACACCTTC. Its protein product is CASMQVRGYTF.

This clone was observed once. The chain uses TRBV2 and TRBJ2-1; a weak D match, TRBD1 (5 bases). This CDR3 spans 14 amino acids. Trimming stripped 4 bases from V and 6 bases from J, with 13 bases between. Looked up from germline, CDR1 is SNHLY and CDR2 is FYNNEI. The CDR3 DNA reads TGTGCCAGCAGTGTCGAGCAGGGTCGCAATGAGCAGTTCTTC. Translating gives CASSVEQGRNEQFF.

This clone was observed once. CDR3 sequence (DNA): TGTGCCAGCAGTTTGGTGGGACTGAACACCGGGGAGCTGTTTTTT. Translated, it gives CASSLVGLNTGELFF. The chain combines TRBV28 with TRBJ2-2, with D possibly matching TRBD2 (6 bases). The ends were cut back, 3 bases at V and 1 base at J, with 9 bases in the middle. Germline-derived CDR1 and CDR2 are MDHEN and SYDVKM. The CDR3 loop spans 15 amino acids.

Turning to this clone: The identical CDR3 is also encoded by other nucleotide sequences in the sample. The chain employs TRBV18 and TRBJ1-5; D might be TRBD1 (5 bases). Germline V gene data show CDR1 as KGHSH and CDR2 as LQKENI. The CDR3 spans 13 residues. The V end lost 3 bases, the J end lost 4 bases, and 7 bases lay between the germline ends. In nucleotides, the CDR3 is TGTGCCAGCTCACCCGACAGAAATCAGCCCCAGCATTTT. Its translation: CASSPDRNQPQHF.